One and the same sample provided the 29 T cell receptor beta chains below, sequenced in a study of T cell changes during pregnancy in multiple sclerosis. Sequencing was performed with immunoSEQ multiplex PCR; in TCRdb, only in-frame clones are kept and a portion is missing. The table lists 35,000 to 40,000 clones, 70% to 90% of them singletons. The starting material was CD8+ T cells from peripheral blood mononuclear cells, obtained in the third trimester of pregnancy. Every receptor here comes from a female donor with multiple sclerosis, enrolled in a pregnancy study.

The rearrangement joins TRBV5-4 to TRBJ2-2; D might be TRBD2 (5 bases). In germline, CDR1 is SGHNT, CDR2 YYREEE (reference sequence). With 0 bases removed from V and 8 bases from J, the gap between germline ends came to 5 bases. The CDR3 spans 12 residues. Here the CDR3 reads CASSLAGGELFF. The CDR3 DNA is TGTGCCAGCAGCTTGGCGGGAGGGGAGCTGTTTTTT.

The chain combines TRBV6-5 with TRBJ2-7, with 7 bases identical to TRBD2. The trim removed 0 bases at V and 6 bases at J, leaving 8 bases unmatched. Per germline, CDR1 MNHEY and CDR2 SVGAGI. The CDR3 consists of 15 residues. The CDR3: CASSYSGRGSSEQYF. Here the CDR3 DNA reads TGTGCCAGCAGTTACTCGGGGCGCGGGAGCTCCGAGCAGTACTTC.

With respect to this clone: Other DNA sequences from this sample encode an identical CDR3 as well. V gene TRBV29-1 combines with J gene TRBJ2-1; TRBD1 might be the D (7 bases). V lost 3 bases, J lost 4 bases, and 13 bases lay in between. Germline assignment: CDR1 SQVTM and CDR2 ANQGSEA. The CDR3 consists of 14 residues. Here the CDR3 reads CSVDRGDRYNEQFF. The CDR3 DNA is TGCAGCGTTGATCGCGGGGACAGATACAATGAGCAGTTCTTC.

V usage is TRBV28 and J usage is TRBJ2-7; D not resolved. Germline V gene lookup returns CDR1 MDHEN and CDR2 SYDVKM. V shed 6 bases and J shed 2 bases, with 11 bases lying between them. The CDR3 has 13 residues. DNA of the CDR3: TGTGCCAGCAGCCTGACGGCGGCCTACGAGCAGTACTTC. It is translated as CASSLTAAYEQYF.

This clone occurred once. This chain connects TRBV7-2 to TRBJ2-1; TRBD1 aligns across 7 bases. Losses at the gene ends were 4 bases for V and 6 bases for J; bases not matched to a gene: 6. Germline V lookup: CDR1 SGHTA, CDR2 FQGNSA. The CDR3 totals 14 residues. The DNA of the CDR3 is TGTGCCAGCAGCTACGACAGGGTTCTCAATGAGCAGTTCTTC. This codes for CASSYDRVLNEQFF.

Only one count was recorded for this clone. CDR3 sequence reads: CASEGPGQETSGYGYTF. CDR3 nucleotide sequence: TGTGCCAGCGAGGGACCGGGACAGGAGACGTCTGGGTATGGCTACACCTTC. This rearrangement joins TRBV2 to TRBJ1-2, with TRBD1 identical over 8 bases. With V trimmed by 8 bases and J by 5 bases, 19 bases remained unmatched. The CDR3 is 17 amino acids. Germline V gene data show CDR1 as SNHLY and CDR2 as FYNNEI.

On this clone: At the DNA level, this CDR3 is encoded by other sequences in the same sample as well. V gene TRBV4-2 combines with J gene TRBJ2-3; TRBD2 aligns across 15 bases. This CDR3 contains 16 residues. V shed 1 base and J 6 bases; nucleotides not matched to a gene: 2. CDR1 and CDR2 from the germline V gene are LGHNA and YNFKEQ. CDR3 sequence reads: CASSQGTSGGADTQYF. The CDR3 DNA reads as TGTGCCAGCAGCCAAGGGACTAGCGGGGGGGCCGATACGCAGTATTTT.

The V and J genes are TRBV10-3 and TRBJ2-7; possible D gene TRBD2, 5 bases. Germline V gene sequence: CDR1 ENHRY, CDR2 SYGVKD. V was shortened by 6 bases and J by 7 bases, with 16 bases between the two germline ends. The CDR3 spans 13 residues. CDR3 residues: CAISREGVWEQYF. CDR3 nucleotide sequence: TGTGCCATCAGCAGAGAGGGCGTCTGGGAGCAGTACTTC.

The chain recombines TRBV4-1 with TRBJ1-5; 7 bases are a match to TRBD1. CDR3 size: 15 residues. V dropped 4 bases and J dropped 0; count of bases not matched to a gene: 3. Germline CDR1 and CDR2: MGHRA and YSYEKL. The CDR3 nucleotides read TGCGCCAGCAGCCTTGACAGGGATAGCAATCAGCCCCAGCATTTT. Amino acid sequence: CASSLDRDSNQPQHF.

The V call is TRBV7-8, the J call TRBJ2-3, with 7 bases lining up with TRBD2. Germline V gene sequence: CDR1 SGHVS, CDR2 FQNEAQ. This CDR3 contains 15 residues. With V trimmed by 5 bases and J by 10 bases, 15 bases remained unmatched. The CDR3 is CASSLEGLAAFSQYF. CDR3 in DNA: TGTGCCAGCAGCCTGGAGGGGCTAGCGGCTTTTTCGCAGTATTTT.

V gene TRBV29-1 combines with J gene TRBJ2-1, with 10 bases lining up with TRBD1. V was clipped by 4 bases and J by 7 bases; unmatched bases: 7. The CDR3 has 14 amino acids. CDR1 is SQVTM, CDR2 ANQGSEA, per germline. DNA for the CDR3: TGCAGCGTTGGGGACAGGGGATTTTTTAATGAGCAGTTCTTC. It specifies CSVGDRGFFNEQFF.

The rearrangement joins TRBV28 to TRBJ2-7, with D maybe TRBD1 (6 bases). V was clipped by 4 bases and J by 3 bases, with 13 bases between them. Germline V CDR1 and CDR2: MDHEN, SYDVKM. The CDR3 has 14 amino acids. CDR3 sequence: CASSSRQAYYEQYF. In DNA form, the CDR3 reads TGTGCCAGCAGTTCAAGACAGGCCTACTACGAGCAGTACTTC.

This clone was seen just once. The chain is built from TRBV7-8 and TRBJ1-2; 8 nucleotides match TRBD1. CDR1 and CDR2 (germline): SGHVS, FQNEAQ. V was clipped by 3 bases and J by 6 bases; unmatched bases: 9. The CDR3 extends over 15 amino acids. The CDR3 DNA follows: TGTGCCAGCAGCTTCAGGGACAGGATGTTAAATGGCTACACCTTC. It is translated as CASSFRDRMLNGYTF.

CDR3 sequence (DNA): TGTGCCAGCAGCTTGGGACAGGGGGCCCCAATCTATGGCTACACCTTC. Translation gives CASSLGQGAPIYGYTF. The chain couples TRBV5-5 to TRBJ1-2; 10 bases match TRBD1. Germline assignment: CDR1 SGHKS and CDR2 YYEKEE (reference sequence). J was trimmed by 4 bases and V by 0 bases; bases with no gene match: 6. The CDR3 totals 16 residues.

This clone was counted a single time. The CDR3 nucleotides read TGTGCCAGCAGCGGGACAGGGAAAGTCAGCTACACCTTC. This codes for CASSGTGKVSYTF. This chain links TRBV13 with TRBJ1-2, with 9 bases that match TRBD1. The CDR3 spans 13 residues. J gave up 9 bases and V 5 bases, and 7 bases lay outside the gene matches. Germline V gene lookup returns CDR1 PRHDT and CDR2 FYEKMQ (reference sequence).

The rearrangement links TRBV2 to TRBJ2-5, with D maybe TRBD2 (5 bases). The V end was cut by 7 bases, the J end by 8 bases, with 23 bases between. The CDR3 totals 15 residues. The germline V gene encodes CDR1 SNHLY and CDR2 FYNNEI. CDR3 bases: TGTGCCAGCATCCTCGCGGATGGGGAGTTGCCTACCCAGTACTTC. Protein: CASILADGELPTQYF.

The CDR3 protein is CASRTSGHIYNEQFF. For the CDR3, the DNA is TGTGCCAGCAGGACTTCGGGACATATCTACAATGAGCAGTTCTTC. This chain connects TRBV27 to TRBJ2-1, with a possible D match to TRBD1 (6 bases). CDR3 length: 15 amino acids. Germline V gene data show CDR1 as MNHEY and CDR2 as SMNVEV (reference sequence). Trimming took 6 bases from V and 3 from J, leaving 15 bases between them.

The chain has TRBV10-3 and TRBJ2-5; the D gene is possibly TRBD2 (6 bases). This CDR3 is 17 amino acids long. The V gene lost 0 bases and the J gene lost 5 bases, with 19 bases spanning the gap. Per the germline V gene, CDR1 is ENHRY and CDR2 is SYGVKD. CDR3 amino acids: CAISESRDFGGSETQYF. The CDR3 DNA follows: TGTGCCATCAGTGAGTCGCGGGACTTTGGAGGAAGTGAGACCCAGTACTTC.

The rearrangement joins TRBV28 to TRBJ1-1, with a tentative D call TRBD1 (6 bases). Germline V gene data show CDR1 as MDHEN and CDR2 as SYDVKM. Deletions cut 6 bases from V and 5 bases from J, with 13 bases between. This CDR3 has 13 amino acids. The CDR3 DNA follows: TGTGCCAGCAGACTAAACAGGGTGACTGAAGCTTTCTTT. Its protein product is CASRLNRVTEAFF.

The rearrangement joins TRBV7-8 to TRBJ1-5, with a possible D match to TRBD1 (5 bases). Germline CDR1 is SGHVS and CDR2 is FQNEAQ. CDR3 length: 17 residues. Trimming cost V 4 bases and J 2 bases, with 18 bases left between them. CDR3 DNA sequence: TGTGCCAGCAGCTCATTAGTCGGTGGGGGGGGCAATCAGCCCCAGCATTTT. Protein sequence: CASSSLVGGGGNQPQHF.

V usage is TRBV30 and J usage is TRBJ2-7; TRBD2 might be the D (5 bases). There are 13 residues in the CDR3. Germline V lookup: CDR1 GTSNPN, CDR2 SVGIG (reference sequence). V lost 3 bases and J 6 bases, leaving 15 bases between the germline ends. The CDR3 bases are TGTGCCTGGAGGGACGGGATCGGCGCCGAGCAGTACTTC. Translated, it gives CAWRDGIGAEQYF.

The chain joins TRBV11-2 to TRBJ2-7; 10 bases are shared with TRBD1. Germline CDR1 SGHAT, CDR2 FQNNGV. J was trimmed by 3 bases and V by 4 bases; bases with no gene match: 6. The CDR3 covers 15 residues. As DNA, the CDR3 is TGTGCCAGCAGCTCCGGGACAGGGGCCTACTACGAGCAGTACTTC. It encodes CASSSGTGAYYEQYF. Filled out from reference TRBV11-2 and TRBJ2-7, the complete variable domain reads EAGVAQSPRYKIIEKRQSVAFWCNPISGHATLYWYQQILGQGPKLLIQFQNNGVVDDSQLPKDRFSAERLKGVDSTLKIQPAKLEDSAVYLCASSSGTGAYYEQYFGPGTRLTVT.

The chain employs TRBV5-6 and TRBJ1-1; 8 bases are a match to TRBD1. This CDR3 is 14 amino acids long. V shed 4 bases and J 7 bases; nucleotides not matched to a gene: 9. The germline V gene encodes CDR1 SGHDT and CDR2 YYEEEE. The CDR3 bases are TGTGCCAGCAGCCCCGGACAGGGAGTAGGTGAAGCTTTCTTT. Protein sequence: CASSPGQGVGEAFF.

The rearrangement uses TRBV10-3 and TRBJ1-2; perhaps TRBD1 as D (6 bases). V lost 5 bases to trimming and J lost 4 bases, with 20 bases between them. The CDR3 runs 16 residues. The germline V gene has CDR1 ENHRY and CDR2 SYGVKD. CDR3 in DNA: TGTGCCATCAGTCCGGGCGCAGGGGCCTACGTCTATGGCTACACCTTC. Amino acid sequence: CAISPGAGAYVYGYTF.

The chain uses TRBV6-5 and TRBJ1-2, with 7 nucleotides matching TRBD1. Germline-derived CDR1 and CDR2 are MNHEY and SVGAGI. The V segment lost 10 bases and the J segment 2 bases; nucleotides outside the gene matches: 10. The CDR3 has 14 residues. In nucleotides, the CDR3 is TGTGCCACCAGGACAGGCAAGTCCAACTATGGCTACACCTTC. Its protein product is CATRTGKSNYGYTF.

The genes are TRBV7-9 and TRBJ1-4; D may be TRBD1 (5 bases). The CDR3 is 16 residues long. V lost 5 bases to trimming and J lost 8 bases, with 21 bases between them. In germline, CDR1 is SEHNR, CDR2 FQNEAQ (reference sequence). The CDR3 coding sequence is TGTGCCAGCAGCAACCAGGACACTCTCTTCGTGGAAAAACTGTTTTTT. Translation: CASSNQDTLFVEKLFF.

The chain recombines TRBV2 with TRBJ2-3, with 15 bases that match TRBD2. V was clipped by 8 bases and J by 0 bases; unmatched bases: 6. In germline, CDR1 is SNHLY, CDR2 FYNNEI. The CDR3 sequence is 17 residues long. Here the CDR3 reads CASLGLAGGPSTDTQYF. The CDR3 DNA reads as TGTGCCAGCCTCGGACTAGCGGGGGGGCCTAGCACAGATACGCAGTATTTT.

This clone has just one count. The CDR3 sequence is CASSLDMGLWGEQFF. DNA of the CDR3: TGTGCCAGCAGCTTAGACATGGGACTTTGGGGTGAGCAGTTCTTC. The chain employs TRBV11-1 and TRBJ2-1; maybe TRBD2 (6 bases). Trimming cost V 1 base and J 9 bases, with 16 bases left between them. This CDR3 spans 15 amino acids. Germline CDR1 reads SGHAT; CDR2 reads FQDESV (reference sequence). The full variable domain, completed using reference TRBV11-1 and TRBJ2-1, is EAEVAQSPRYKITEKSQAVAFWCDPISGHATLYWYRQILGQGPELLVQFQDESVVDDSQLPKDRFSAERLKGVDSTLKIQPAELGDSAMYLCASSLDMGLWGEQFFGPGTRLTVL.

This sequence joins TRBV5-6 and TRBJ2-2, with 12 bases matching TRBD2. CDR1 is SGHDT, CDR2 YYEEEE, per germline. V was pared by 3 bases and J by 7 bases, with 10 bases of the junction left unmatched. CDR3 length: 17 residues. The CDR3 DNA reads TGTGCCAGCAGCTGGGCCCTAGCGGGGGGGTCAAGCGGGGAGCTGTTTTTT. It translates to CASSWALAGGSSGELFF.